One sample yielded the 11 T cell receptor beta chains listed below, sequenced in a study of cytomegalovirus exposure and HLA in healthy donors. Primers for the PCR totalled 60 Vbeta and 13 Jbeta. Sequencing was performed with immunoSEQ multiplex PCR; in TCRdb, only in-frame clones are kept and a portion is missing. This sample has about 230,000 clones, with roughly 73% found just once. Sequenced sample: PBMCs. Receptors were obtained from a boy aged 5-17 years in good health and CMV-seronegative.

The chain is built from TRBV5-1 and TRBJ1-4; TRBD1 matches 9 bases. The CDR3 consists of 16 residues. V gave up 0 bases and J gave up 7 bases; unmatched junction bases: 7. Germline CDR1 and CDR2: SGHRS and YFSETQ. CDR3 DNA sequence: TGCGCCAGCAGCTTGGGGCTGGGGACAGGGAGTGAAAAACTGTTTTTT. This encodes CASSLGLGTGSEKLFF.

The chain joins TRBV6-1 to TRBJ1-3; D uncertain. Trimming shortened V by 7 bases and J by 0 bases, and 4 bases separated the two germline ends. Germline assignment: CDR1 MNHNS and CDR2 SASEGT. This CDR3 has 12 residues. The chain's CDR3 is CASTLSGNTIYF. The CDR3 region has the DNA TGTGCCAGCACACTCTCTGGAAACACCATATATTTT.

The chain has TRBV19 and TRBJ1-2; D might be TRBD1 (6 bases). The CDR3 runs 13 residues. The V end lost 10 bases, the J end lost 2 bases, and 14 bases lay between the germline ends. Germline CDR1 LNHDA, CDR2 SQIVND (reference sequence). The CDR3 DNA sequence: TGTGCCACCAAACCCACAGGGAACTATGGCTACACCTTC. It yields the protein CATKPTGNYGYTF.

Only a few counts were recorded for this clone. The chain links TRBV5-4 to TRBJ1-3, with D maybe TRBD1 (6 bases). CDR1 and CDR2 from the germline V gene are SGHNT and YYREEE (reference sequence). Trimming cost V 1 base and J 4 bases, with 9 bases left between them. This CDR3 contains 14 residues. The CDR3 DNA follows: TGTGCCAGCAGCTTGTTAGGGGGAGGAAACACCATATATTTT. Protein: CASSLLGGGNTIYF.

This chain connects TRBV5-8 to TRBJ1-1; D remains unclear. Germline lookup yields CDR1 SGHTS and CDR2 YDEGEE. Trimming removed 1 base at V and 3 bases at J, with 10 bases between. The CDR3 consists of 14 residues. The CDR3 nucleotides read TGTGCCAGCAGCTTGAAGGGAGTAGACACTGAAGCTTTCTTT. Translation: CASSLKGVDTEAFF.

This clone occurred once. This sequence joins TRBV10-3 and TRBJ1-2; 7 bases are shared with TRBD1. The CDR3 has 12 amino acids. V was clipped by 10 bases and J by 4 bases; unmatched bases: 6. Germline CDR1 reads ENHRY; CDR2 reads SYGVKD. The CDR3, as DNA: TGTGCCAGCCGACAGGGTGTCTATGGCTACACCTTC. Translated: CASRQGVYGYTF.

This clone turned up a few times. The rearrangement joins TRBV6-1 to TRBJ2-5, with no clear D. The V end was cut by 2 bases, the J end by 4 bases, with 14 bases between. The germline gives CDR1 MNHNS, CDR2 SASEGT. This CDR3 comprises 15 residues. CDR3: CASSESDDGSETQYF. The CDR3 DNA is TGTGCCAGCAGTGAATCGGATGACGGGTCAGAGACCCAGTACTTC.

This clone has a handful of counts. The CDR3 is CASSWSGVNDEQYF. DNA for the CDR3: TGTGCCAGCAGTTGGAGCGGGGTCAACGACGAGCAGTACTTC. The chain combines TRBV6-6 with TRBJ2-7, with 7 nucleotides matching TRBD2. Germline loops: CDR1 MNHNY, CDR2 SVGAGI (reference sequence). The CDR3 is 14 residues long. V was pared by 4 bases and J by 5 bases, with 8 bases of the junction left unmatched.

The J gene is TRBJ1-2, the V gene TRBV30, with D tentatively TRBD1 (5 bases). Trimming removed 2 bases from V and 7 bases from J, with 14 bases in between. Germline V gives CDR1 GTSNPN, CDR2 SVGIG (reference sequence). The CDR3 runs 13 residues. The CDR3 DNA follows: TGTGCCTGGAGTCTTACGACAGACAGTGGCTACACCTTC. Residues: CAWSLTTDSGYTF.

This chain connects TRBV5-1 to TRBJ2-7; TRBD1 is a possible D gene (5 bases). The V end lost 3 bases, the J end lost 4 bases, and 11 bases lay between the germline ends. The CDR3 consists of 13 residues. Germline V CDR1 and CDR2: SGHRS, YFSETQ. The CDR3 bases are TGCGCCAGCAGCTCATACAGGATGTACGAGCAGTACTTC. It codes for CASSSYRMYEQYF.

The V and J genes are TRBV18 and TRBJ1-2; 7 bases fit TRBD1. J lost 0 bases, V lost 4 bases, and 5 bases had no gene match. Germline assignment: CDR1 KGHSH and CDR2 LQKENI. This CDR3 spans 15 amino acids. The CDR3 sequence: CASSHRQGPNYGYTF. CDR3 bases: TGTGCCAGCTCACATCGACAGGGACCTAACTATGGCTACACCTTC. The full variable domain, rest sourced from reference TRBV18 and TRBJ1-2, is NAGVMQNPRHLVRRRGQEARLRCSPMKGHSHVYWYRQLPEEGLKFMVYLQKENIIDESGMPKERFSAEFPKEGPSILRIQQVVRGDSAAYFCASSHRQGPNYGYTFGSGTRLTVV.